These 32 T cell receptor beta chains share one sample of origin, sequenced in a study of identical twins (TCRdb year 2016). The library came from 5' RACE. Data came from an Illumina HiSeq 2000. The public reads were reanalyzed by TCRdb: fastp trimming at Q25, MiXCR alignment, in-frame beta chains only. Every distinct CDR3 protein forms one entry, paired with its most common genes and DNA. The sample profile shows 1.5 million to 2 million distinct CDR3 sequences; roughly 35% of them were found once. 0.25% to 0.3% of the sample rests with the top ten. Sequenced sample: cord blood. The receptors originated from a newborn girl in good health.

This clonotype was detected a few times. The J gene is TRBJ2-5, the V gene TRBV28, with TRBD2 identical over 8 bases. The CDR3 loop spans 14 amino acids. The junction had 11 bases not matched to a gene; V was cut back by 10 bases and J by 4 bases. Germline V gives CDR1 MDHEN, CDR2 SYDVKM. The CDR3 DNA sequence: TGTGCCACCTCACTTCTAGCGGGTGGAGAGACCCAGTACTTC. Amino acid sequence: CATSLLAGGETQYF.

The chain couples TRBV5-6 to TRBJ1-2; D ambiguous. There are 14 residues in the CDR3. The V gene's germline CDR1 is SGHDT and CDR2 YYEEEE. V lost 1 base, J lost 5 bases, and 12 bases lay in between. The CDR3 sequence is CASSLHQPPYGYTF. CDR3 sequence (DNA): TGTGCCAGCAGCTTGCATCAGCCTCCTTATGGCTACACCTTC.

This clonotype occurred a few times. The CDR3 region has the DNA TGTGCCAGCAGTTTCCGGGCAGGGGGTACCTACGAGCAGTACTTC. It codes for CASSFRAGGTYEQYF. The chain employs TRBV28 and TRBJ2-7; 7 bases align to TRBD1. V trimming: 3 bases; J trimming: 2 bases; junction bases outside the gene matches: 7. CDR1 is MDHEN, CDR2 SYDVKM, per germline. The CDR3 length is 15 residues.

This rearrangement joins TRBV20-1 to TRBJ1-6; D is ambiguous. Between the trimmed V and J ends, which lost 3 bases and 5 bases, there was a span of 14 bases. The CDR3 covers 15 residues. Germline V gives CDR1 DFQATT, CDR2 SNEGSKA (reference sequence). The CDR3 sequence: CSARIGPLDNSPLHF. The CDR3 nucleotides are TGCAGTGCTAGGATAGGGCCACTTGATAATTCACCCCTCCACTTT.

The genes are TRBV4-2 and TRBJ2-7, with D possibly called TRBD1 or TRBD2 (6 bases each). The DNA end lines up better with TRBJ2-5; the J call may be wrong. CDR1 LGHNA and CDR2 YNFKEQ come from the germline V gene. This CDR3 has 15 residues. CDR3 in DNA: TGTGCCAGCAGCCAAGATCTAGGGGGGCCCGAGACCCAGTACTTC. It is translated as CASSQDLGGPETQYF.

This clonotype was seen more than once but under ten times. The J gene is TRBJ1-2, the V gene TRBV24-1; unclear D gene. Trimming removed 4 bases at V and 8 bases at J, with 13 bases between. The CDR3 runs 13 residues. Germline loops: CDR1 KGHDR, CDR2 SFDVKD. The CDR3, as DNA: TGTGCCACCAGTGACAGAACAGCCGACGGCTACACCTTC. Protein: CATSDRTADGYTF.

The chain is built from TRBV3-1 and TRBJ2-7; TRBD2 aligns across 11 bases. CDR1 and CDR2 (germline): LGHDT, YNNKEL (reference sequence). The J segment lost 9 bases and the V segment lost 0 bases, leaving 7 bases of the junction unmatched. The CDR3 totals 15 residues. In nucleotides, the CDR3 is TGTGCCAGCAGCCAAGAATACCTAGCGGGGGGCGTGCAGTACTTC. It is translated as CASSQEYLAGGVQYF.

The V gene is TRBV20-1, the J gene TRBJ2-7; the match to TRBD2 covers 9 bases. Germline lookup yields CDR1 DFQATT and CDR2 SNEGSKA (reference sequence). With 2 bases clipped from V and 2 bases from J, the junction kept 16 bases outside the gene matches. The CDR3 is made up of 18 amino acids. The CDR3 is CSARLRSSGGPHPYEQYF. As DNA, the CDR3 is TGCAGTGCTAGACTCAGGAGTAGCGGGGGCCCCCACCCCTACGAGCAGTACTTC.

This rearrangement joins TRBV5-1 to TRBJ2-1, with D tentatively TRBD1 or TRBD2 (5 bases each). The CDR3 totals 13 residues. The V end was cut by 0 bases, the J end by 13 bases, with 14 bases between. The germline V gene encodes CDR1 SGHRS and CDR2 YFSETQ. The CDR3 reads CASSLAGDETQFF. The DNA of the CDR3 is TGCGCCAGCAGCTTGGCCGGGGACGAGACCCAGTTCTTC.

The genes are TRBV20-1 and TRBJ2-7, with D perhaps TRBD2 (5 bases). CDR3 length: 11 amino acids. The V and J ends lost 5 bases and 2 bases respectively, with 7 bases between them. The germline gives CDR1 DFQATT, CDR2 SNEGSKA (reference sequence). The CDR3 here is CSALRAYEQYF. Written as DNA, the CDR3 is TGCAGTGCTTTGAGGGCCTACGAGCAGTACTTC.

This clonotype was observed a few times. This rearrangement joins TRBV6-5 to TRBJ1-2; D may be TRBD1 (5 bases). CDR1 and CDR2 from the germline V gene are MNHEY and SVGAGI. Trimming took off 2 bases at V and 2 bases at J, with 12 bases between the two ends. This CDR3 is built from 15 residues. The CDR3 sequence is CASSYTGEANYGYTF. Here the CDR3 DNA reads TGTGCCAGCAGTTACACGGGGGAAGCCAACTATGGCTACACCTTC.

This chain links TRBV20-1 with TRBJ2-1, with a possible D match to TRBD2 (6 bases). Trimming cost V 1 base and J 2 bases, with 21 bases left between them. CDR1 and CDR2 from the germline V gene are DFQATT and SNEGSKA (reference sequence). The CDR3 loop spans 18 amino acids. The DNA of the CDR3 is TGCAGTGCTAGAGTTATGGGAATTCGGCGGGGAGCCTACAATGAGCAGTTCTTC. Encoded protein: CSARVMGIRRGAYNEQFF.

This chain links TRBV3-1 with TRBJ2-1; 15 nucleotides match TRBD2. Germline lookup yields CDR1 LGHDT and CDR2 YNNKEL (reference sequence). The CDR3 is 22 amino acids. J lost 0 bases, V lost 3 bases, and 15 bases had no gene match. This chain's CDR3 is CASSHRTSGGAIPEGSYNEQFF. CDR3 nucleotides: TGTGCCAGCAGCCACAGGACTAGCGGGGGGGCTATTCCCGAAGGCTCCTACAATGAGCAGTTCTTC.

J is TRBJ2-3 and V is TRBV24-1; D remains unclear. Between the trimmed V and J ends, which lost 8 bases and 0 bases, there was a span of 5 bases. This CDR3 is built from 12 residues. In germline, CDR1 is KGHDR, CDR2 SFDVKD. The DNA for the CDR3 is TGTGCCACCACCGACAGCACAGATACGCAGTATTTT. This sequence encodes CATTDSTDTQYF.

This clonotype was picked up a small number of times. The genes are TRBV15 and TRBJ1-2; a weak D match, TRBD1 (5 bases). Germline V CDR1 and CDR2: LNHNV, YYDKDF (reference sequence). The CDR3 consists of 13 residues. Trimming cost V 5 bases and J 1 base, with 8 bases left between them. In DNA form, the CDR3 reads TGTGCCACCAGCCCGACAGTTAACTATGGCTACACCTTC. Protein: CATSPTVNYGYTF.

The rearrangement joins TRBV6-6 to TRBJ2-5, with 7 bases fitting TRBD1. Per germline, CDR1 MNHNY and CDR2 SVGAGI (reference sequence). Trimming took 8 bases from V and 1 from J; bases not matched to a gene: 1. The CDR3 sequence is 12 residues long. The CDR3 DNA reads TGTGCCAGCGCAGGGGGCCAAGAGACCCAGTACTTC. Translated, it gives CASAGGQETQYF.

The chain has TRBV20-1 and TRBJ1-2, with D uncertain. This CDR3 spans 10 amino acids. Between the trimmed V and J ends, which lost 4 bases and 8 bases, there was a span of 8 bases. Germline assignment: CDR1 DFQATT and CDR2 SNEGSKA (reference sequence). The CDR3 region is CSAIGRGYTF. CDR3 sequence (DNA): TGCAGTGCTATCGGGCGAGGCTACACCTTC.

This sequence joins TRBV27 and TRBJ2-1, with 10 bases matching TRBD2. There are 16 residues in the CDR3. CDR1 and CDR2 from the germline V gene are MNHEY and SMNVEV (reference sequence). Germline trimming cut 5 bases from V and 3 bases from J; bases unmatched to any gene: 7. CDR3 DNA sequence: TGTGCCAGCAGTCCCTACCTAGCGGGGGTCTACAATGAGCAGTTCTTC. As protein: CASSPYLAGVYNEQFF.

In regard to this clonotype: A read error is possible here, since a much larger clone lies one base away. The CDR3 here is CARRQGANYGYTF. The CDR3 region has the DNA TGTGCCAGAAGACAGGGGGCTAACTATGGCTACACCTTC. J is TRBJ1-2 and V is TRBV6-8, with TRBD1 matching over 9 bases. Germline V gives CDR1 MNHGY, CDR2 SAAAGT. The CDR3 length is 13 residues. V gave up 9 bases and J gave up 0 bases; unmatched junction bases: 2.

The genes are TRBV10-3 and TRBJ1-2; D might be TRBD1 (5 bases). CDR3 length equals 14 residues. V gave up 3 bases and J gave up 3 bases, with 11 bases separating them. CDR1 is ENHRY, CDR2 SYGVKD, per germline. CDR3 amino acids: CAISDSGSDYGYTF. DNA of the CDR3: TGTGCCATCAGTGACTCAGGGAGTGACTATGGCTACACCTTC.

This rearrangement joins TRBV11-2 to TRBJ1-1, with TRBD1 identical over 8 bases. The germline gives CDR1 SGHAT, CDR2 FQNNGV. The CDR3 runs 12 residues. J was trimmed by 6 bases and V by 5 bases; bases with no gene match: 2. The CDR3, as DNA: TGTGCCAGCAGCAAACAGGGGGCTGAAGCTTTCTTT. It is translated as CASSKQGAEAFF.

The chain recombines TRBV11-2 with TRBJ1-2, with 9 positions matching TRBD1. The V gene's germline CDR1 is SGHAT and CDR2 FQNNGV. V shed 3 bases, J shed 4 bases, and the junction held 12 bases outside the gene matches. The CDR3 has 17 amino acids. The CDR3 nucleotides read TGTGCCAGCAGCTTTAGCTTTATCTACAGGGGGCTCTATGGCTACACCTTC. This gives the protein CASSFSFIYRGLYGYTF.

The chain joins TRBV5-5 to TRBJ2-7; 10 bases are a match to TRBD1. V lost 4 bases, J lost 1 base, and 14 bases stayed unmatched. The CDR3 runs 18 residues. Germline loops: CDR1 SGHKS, CDR2 YYEKEE (reference sequence). This CDR3 is CASSGMTVDRGLSYEQYF. As DNA, the CDR3 is TGTGCCAGCAGCGGGATGACTGTCGACAGGGGGCTATCCTACGAGCAGTACTTC.

The chain carries TRBV7-9 and TRBJ1-5; 7 positions match TRBD1. Trimming cost V 5 bases and J 0 bases; bases outside gene matches: 7. Germline V gene data show CDR1 as SEHNR and CDR2 as FQNEAQ (reference sequence). This CDR3 contains 16 residues. The CDR3 bases are TGTGCCAGCAGCCTTGGACAGGTCTATAGCAATCAGCCCCAGCATTTT. This encodes CASSLGQVYSNQPQHF.

This chain links TRBV5-1 with TRBJ2-3, with D possibly TRBD1 on 5 matching bases. In germline, CDR1 is SGHRS, CDR2 YFSETQ. Trimming cost V 0 bases and J 1 base, with 15 bases left between them. The CDR3 loop spans 17 amino acids. The CDR3 region is CASSLEVGHWGTDTQYF. The CDR3, as DNA: TGCGCCAGCAGCTTGGAGGTGGGGCACTGGGGCACAGATACGCAGTATTTT.

This clonotype has just one count. V gene TRBV7-9 combines with J gene TRBJ1-2; D ambiguous. Germline values: CDR1 SEHNR, CDR2 FQNEAQ (reference sequence). V was trimmed by 6 bases and J by 3 bases, leaving 14 bases between them. CDR3 size: 14 residues. The CDR3 loop is CASRPPTLDYGYTF. The CDR3 bases are TGTGCCAGCAGGCCTCCGACGCTGGACTATGGCTACACCTTC.

The gene calls are TRBV18 and TRBJ1-1, with D possibly matching TRBD1 (6 bases). Germline values: CDR1 KGHSH, CDR2 LQKENI. V dropped 4 bases and J dropped 2 bases, with 14 bases sitting between them. This CDR3 is 15 amino acids long. CDR3 DNA: TGTGCCAGCTCACAATCAGGGGTCTCTAACACTGAAGCTTTCTTT. Its translation is CASSQSGVSNTEAFF.

This clonotype was counted many times. V and J are TRBV6-5 and TRBJ1-2; D unclear. From germline, CDR1 is MNHEY and CDR2 SVGAGI. The CDR3 spans 13 residues. Trimming shortened V by 10 bases and J by 5 bases, and 17 bases separated the two germline ends. CDR3 protein: CATKTGSVYGYTF. For the CDR3, the DNA is TGTGCCACAAAGACGGGCAGCGTTTATGGCTACACCTTC.

J is TRBJ1-2 and V is TRBV9; D remains ambiguous. This CDR3 is 14 amino acids long. Germline CDR1 SGDLS, CDR2 YYNGEE. V was shortened by 0 bases and J by 1 base, with 7 bases between the two germline ends. The CDR3 sequence: CASSVEWLNYGYTF. CDR3 nucleotide sequence: TGTGCCAGCAGCGTAGAATGGCTTAACTATGGCTACACCTTC.

The chain employs TRBV5-5 and TRBJ2-3; a possible D gene is TRBD2 (5 bases). CDR1 is SGHKS and CDR2 is YYEKEE in the germline V gene (reference sequence). V lost 2 bases, J lost 4 bases, and 14 bases lay in between. This CDR3 comprises 15 residues. CDR3 bases: TGTGCCAGCAGCTTAGGCTCGAGGGTGGCAGATACGCAGTATTTT. Its translation is CASSLGSRVADTQYF.

The J gene is TRBJ2-3, the V gene TRBV29-1; D might be TRBD2 (8 bases). V was pared by 3 bases and J by 8 bases, with 18 bases between. CDR3 length equals 14 residues. CDR1 and CDR2 (germline): SQVTM, ANQGSEA. As DNA, the CDR3 is TGCAGCGTTGACTCCGGGGGGGCAGGGGGTACGCAGTATTTT. Its translation is CSVDSGGAGGTQYF.

The chain employs TRBV10-3 and TRBJ1-4; D not resolved. Germline lookup yields CDR1 ENHRY and CDR2 SYGVKD. The CDR3 loop spans 13 amino acids. V was trimmed by 10 bases and J by 4 bases, leaving 13 bases between them. This CDR3 is CATAGLDNEKLFF. The DNA for the CDR3 is TGTGCCACAGCGGGTCTGGATAATGAAAAACTGTTTTTT.